What follows is one TCR beta chain and its context. The target antigen is unknown. This record belongs to a study of cytomegalovirus exposure and HLA in healthy donors. Study outcomes and limitations: In an earlier analysis, about 87% or about 30%: the productive usage of most TCR beta V segments. Later findings reportedly placed an Asian-associated ancestry cluster below the roughly 660-donor mean for N-insertions. It was taken for granted in presence/absence analyses that sequencing depth across donors was roughly uniform.

The V end lost 8 bases, the J end lost 0 bases, and 13 bases lay between the germline ends. The length of the CDR3 is 14 residues. Germline V lookup: CDR1 SGHNT, CDR2 YENEEA. 60 Vbeta and 13 Jbeta primers were used in PCR. Clones were sequenced by immunoSEQ multiplex PCR, and TCRdb holds only the in-frame ones, with some missing. The table has about 140,000 clones, more than 60% seen once. The sequence was collected from a man between 25 and 39 years old in good health and CMV-seropositive. The rearrangement links TRBV11-3 to TRBJ1-1; unclear D gene. Material: PBMCs. The CDR3 reads CASENTVMNTEAFF. DNA for the CDR3: TGTGCCAGCGAAAATACAGTAATGAACACTGAAGCTTTCTTT.